This entry concerns a single T cell receptor (beta chain). One end of the junction is discordant with germline, which a read error may explain. Purity of the CD4+ and CD8+ cells, isolated by positive magnetic bead selection, was checked by flow cytometry. This record comes from a study of somatic mutations in cytotoxic T cells in rheumatoid arthritis. The method was immunoSEQ multiplex PCR; TCRdb's version includes in-frame clones alone and lacks a portion of them. The profile covers about 18,000 clones, with more than 60% appearing a single time and roughly a fifth taken by the ten largest. Sequencing was performed on CD8+ T cells sorted from blood. This clonotype was sampled from a woman aged 55-70 years in good health.

This CDR3 is CASSLGGTEERF. In DNA form, the CDR3 reads TGCGCCAGCAGCTTGGGCGGGACCGAGGAGCGTTTT. The J gene is TRBJ2-3, the V gene TRBV5-1, with D perhaps matching TRBD2 (6 bases). The CDR3 is 12 residues long. CDR1 and CDR2 from the germline V gene are SGHRS and YFSETQ.